The clone carrying this T cell receptor (beta chain) was recorded at least ten times. Antigen specificity is unknown. The data originate from a study of read filtering for tumor transcriptome and immune sequencing. In the study overall: Among patients, 17 to 20 were male and more than 11 female, aged roughly 47 to 90 (mean roughly 63). Study results and limitations: IR-seq captured clonotypes deeper and more reliably than RNA-seq. Approximately 82% of IR-seq clonotypes had one read, totaling approximately 4% of reads; RNA-seq: roughly 76% and 46%.

Molecular barcoded adaptors covering alpha/delta and beta/gamma chains were used on around 400 ng RNA. TCRdb itself ran the reads through MiXCR, one entry per CDR3 protein. The data show roughly 61,000 distinct CDR3 sequences, more than 9% seen once. This CDR3 is 15 amino acids long. V was pared by 2 bases and J by 3 bases, with 7 bases of the junction left unmatched. Germline V lookup: CDR1 SGHTA, CDR2 FQGNSA. The chain recombines TRBV7-2 with TRBJ2-7, with 7 bases that match TRBD1. This sequence originates from a donor at least 40 years old with multiple myeloma. The material sequenced was a population of CD138-negative cells sorted from bone marrow. The CDR3 spells CASSLRQGFFYEQYF. CDR3 sequence (DNA): TGTGCCAGCAGCTTAAGACAGGGATTCTTCTACGAGCAGTACTTC.